This T cell receptor (beta chain) was recovered during a study of CD8+CD57+ T cells in acquired aplastic anemia. Study details: The sorted CD4+ and CD8+ cells yielded an average around 3.2 ug of DNA. CD4+ cells from healthy donors averaged roughly 11 million reads.

The CDR3 runs to 14 residues. Germline CDR1 and CDR2: DFQATT and SNEGSKA (reference sequence). The V segment lost 1 base and the J segment 4 bases; nucleotides outside the gene matches: 4. Study-wide findings and caveats: CD8+ Simpson's diversity did not differ significantly between patients and controls. Between patients and controls, around 31 CD8+ CDR3 sequences were found in common.

TCR beta VDJ and CDR3 profiling used genomic DNA as template. Via MiXCR, TCRdb re-called the reads, giving one row per CDR3 protein. The table shows 400,000 to 450,000 distinct CDR3 sequences, with approximately 70% occurring only once. Concerning this clonotype: Its antigen is currently unknown.

Source material: sorted CD4+, CD8+, or CD8+CD57+ T cells (not recorded which) from PBMCs. The chain joins TRBV20-1 to TRBJ2-5, with 9 bases lining up with TRBD1. This receptor was identified in a human donor in good health, serving as a control. CDR3 sequence (DNA): TGCAGTGCTAGAGTACAGGGGGCGAGAGAGACCCAGTACTTC. This gives the protein CSARVQGARETQYF.